This TCR beta chain came from a study of patients and donors after allogeneic stem cell transplantation. The V gene end was trimmed by 6 bases and the J gene end by 8 bases; junction bases not matched to a gene: 7. CDR1 KGHSH and CDR2 LQKENI come from the germline V gene. CDR3 size: 14 residues. MiXCR was run by TCRdb on the RT-PCR reads, yielding one entry per CDR3 protein. The sample has approximately 99,000 distinct CDR3 sequences; 35% are singletons. Sequences were obtained from blood, either unsorted or a sorted T cell fraction (not recorded which). This clonotype was obtained from a human donor who was either an allogeneic HSCT recipient or a stem cell or donor lymphocyte infusion donor (not recorded which). It is not recorded whose cells these are; they may come from a transplant donor. The genes are TRBV18 and TRBJ1-6, with 7 nucleotides matching TRBD1. The DNA for the CDR3 is TGTGCCAGCTCTATTAACAGGGGCGATTCACCCCTCCACTTT. It specifies CASSINRGDSPLHF.